This TCR beta chain originates from a study of blood T cell repertoires in COVID-19 (TCRdb year 2020). For context, the study as a whole: The collaborator samples originated in the United States, Italy and Spain and spanned the acute and convalescent phases of COVID-19. The material from the prospective study consisted of cDNA or gDNA derived from T cells, B-cell-depleted T cells, or PBMCs. Subjects who had been exposed to COVID-19, were actively infected with it, or had recovered from it provided the deeply sampled blood TCRbeta repertoires that made up the dataset. A freely available public database, intended as a resource for researchers studying the immune response to SARS-CoV-2, is where the repertoires were released. The samples were drawn from two sources: the first 160 participants of the ongoing ImmuneRACE study, and 950 to 1,500 subjects contributed by 6 global collaborators. Sample metadata almost always included a de-identified subject ID, COVID-19 status, age in years and sex. HLA class I and class II types, where available, came from metadata supplied by the sample provider rather than from assay-based typing.

Collaborating institutions collected whole blood in K2EDTA tubes following their own protocols. For TCRbeta analysis, collaborator samples were shipped as frozen whole blood, as isolated PBMCs, or as DNA extracted from either sample type. Study-wide conclusions, independent of this receptor: How much clinical and demographic metadata was included differed by source and by participant, and the metadata was provided uncurated.

TCRbeta CDR3 regions were amplified from genomic DNA by means of the immunoSEQ Assay, a bias-controlled multiplex PCR. Regarding the original processing steps: Within the assay, amplification of reference gene primers was used to estimate how many nucleated cells each sample contained. Sequence reads were collapsed and filtered to measure the absolute abundance of every unique TCRbeta CDR3 rearrangement. For each sample, productive Simpson clonality was calculated by taking the square root of Simpson's diversity index across productive rearrangements. This is the immuneACCESS table as TCRdb keeps it, with only in-frame sequences that have V and J called. A part of the clones is gone; compared with another copy, unresolved V genes explain less than half, and the rest is unexplained. V, J and clone size derive from that table, while D and trimming were established from the DNA sequence. The table for this sample lists some 100,000 clones; around 81% of them were counted only once. The ten top clones hold 10% to 15% of the sample.

Worth noting for this clone: The antigen it binds to is not known. Base qualities are not at hand, and no much larger clone is one base apart.

As encoded in the germline V gene, CDR1 is LGHNA while CDR2 is YSLEER. V loses 2 bases at its end and J loses 4 bases; junction bases beyond the gene matches: 6. The CDR3 contains 15 residues, cysteine and phenylalanine counted. The sequence is cut down to CDR3 DNA, 45 bases in frame from base 1. Rearrangement joined TRBV4-3 to TRBJ1-2; 8 nucleotides in the junction match TRBD1. The receptor comes from a woman in her sixties or seventies with active or convalescent COVID-19. The sample taken for sequencing was peripheral blood. The nucleotides are TGCGCCAGCAGCCAAAACCTACAGGGGGGCTATGGCTACACCTTC. It encodes CASSQNLQGGYGYTF.